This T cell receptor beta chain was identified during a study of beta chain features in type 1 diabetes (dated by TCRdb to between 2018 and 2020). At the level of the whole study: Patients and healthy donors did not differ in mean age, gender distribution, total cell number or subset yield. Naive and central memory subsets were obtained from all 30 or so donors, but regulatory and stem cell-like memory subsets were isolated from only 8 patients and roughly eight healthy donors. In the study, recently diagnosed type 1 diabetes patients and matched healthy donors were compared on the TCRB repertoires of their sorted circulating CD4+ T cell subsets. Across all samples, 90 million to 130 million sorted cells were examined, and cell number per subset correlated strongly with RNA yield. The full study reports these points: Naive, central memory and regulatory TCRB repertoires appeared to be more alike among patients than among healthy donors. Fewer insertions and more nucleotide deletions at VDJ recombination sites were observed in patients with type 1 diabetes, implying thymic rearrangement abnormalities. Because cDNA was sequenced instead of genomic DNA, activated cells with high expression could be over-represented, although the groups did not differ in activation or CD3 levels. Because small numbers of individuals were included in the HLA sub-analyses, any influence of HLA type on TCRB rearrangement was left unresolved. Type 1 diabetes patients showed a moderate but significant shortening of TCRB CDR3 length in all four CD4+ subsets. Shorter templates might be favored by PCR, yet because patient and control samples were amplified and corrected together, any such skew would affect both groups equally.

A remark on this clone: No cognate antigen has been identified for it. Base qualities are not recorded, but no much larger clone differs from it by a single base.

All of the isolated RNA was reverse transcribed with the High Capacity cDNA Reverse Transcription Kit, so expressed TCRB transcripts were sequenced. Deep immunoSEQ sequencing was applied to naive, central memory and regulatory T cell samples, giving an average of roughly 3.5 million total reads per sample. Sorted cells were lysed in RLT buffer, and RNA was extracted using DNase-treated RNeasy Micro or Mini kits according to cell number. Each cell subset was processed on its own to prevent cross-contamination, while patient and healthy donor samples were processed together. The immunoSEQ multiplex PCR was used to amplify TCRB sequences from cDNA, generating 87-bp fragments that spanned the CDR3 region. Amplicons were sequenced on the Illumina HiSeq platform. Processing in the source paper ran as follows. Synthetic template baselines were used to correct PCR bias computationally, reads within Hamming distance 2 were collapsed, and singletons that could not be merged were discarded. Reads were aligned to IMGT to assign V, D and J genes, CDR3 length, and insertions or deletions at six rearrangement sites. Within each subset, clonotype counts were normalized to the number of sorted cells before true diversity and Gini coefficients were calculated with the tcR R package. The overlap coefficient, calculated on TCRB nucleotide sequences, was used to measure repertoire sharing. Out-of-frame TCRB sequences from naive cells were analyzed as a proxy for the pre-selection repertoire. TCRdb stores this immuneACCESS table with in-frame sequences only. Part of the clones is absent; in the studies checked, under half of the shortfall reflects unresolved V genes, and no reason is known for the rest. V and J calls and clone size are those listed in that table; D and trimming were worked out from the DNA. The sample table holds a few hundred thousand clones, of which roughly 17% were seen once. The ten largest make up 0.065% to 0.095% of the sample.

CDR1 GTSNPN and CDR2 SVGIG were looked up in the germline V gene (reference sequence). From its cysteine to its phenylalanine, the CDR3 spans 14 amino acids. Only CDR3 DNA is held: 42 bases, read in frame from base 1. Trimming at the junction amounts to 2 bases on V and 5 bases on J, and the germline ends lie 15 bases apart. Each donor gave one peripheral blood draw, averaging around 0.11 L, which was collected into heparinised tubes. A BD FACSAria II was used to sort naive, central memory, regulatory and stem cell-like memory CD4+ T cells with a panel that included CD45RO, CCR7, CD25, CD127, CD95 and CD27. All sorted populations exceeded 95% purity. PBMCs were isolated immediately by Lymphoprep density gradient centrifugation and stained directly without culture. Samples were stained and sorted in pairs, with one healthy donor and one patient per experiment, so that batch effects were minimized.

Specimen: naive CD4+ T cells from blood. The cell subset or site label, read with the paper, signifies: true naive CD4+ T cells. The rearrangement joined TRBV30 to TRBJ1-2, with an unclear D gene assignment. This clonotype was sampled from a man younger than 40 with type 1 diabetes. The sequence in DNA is TGTGCCTGGAGTCCAAGGACCGCTGGGTATGGCTACACCTTC. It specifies CAWSPRTAGYGYTF.